A single sample gave rise to the 18 T cell receptor beta chains below, sequenced in a study of response to subunit inactivated influenza vaccine. TCRdb re-analysed the RT-PCR reads in MiXCR, keeping a single row per CDR3 protein. The sample yields more than 550,000 distinct CDR3 sequences, around 11% seen once. The same specimen was also included in a second study, on T cells expressing NK-cell markers. This second report adds: 5'RACE template switching with UMIs produced the TCR beta cDNA.

This specimen consisted of PBMCs from blood, obtained on the day of vaccination. The source is a man in his forties or fifties who received an inactivated influenza vaccine.

This clonotype was found a few times. The chain combines TRBV29-1 with TRBJ1-3; 8 bases match TRBD1. The CDR3 consists of 14 residues. V was pared by 7 bases and J by 5 bases, with 10 bases of the junction left unmatched. The germline V gene has CDR1 SQVTM and CDR2 ANQGSEA. CDR3 residues: CSAVDREDRNTIYF. The CDR3, as DNA: TGCAGCGCTGTGGACAGGGAGGATAGAAACACCATATATTTT.

The chain recombines TRBV6-2 or TRBV6-3 with TRBJ2-5; D uncertain. The V end lost 2 bases, the J end lost 2 bases, and 12 bases lay between the germline ends. Germline CDR1 MNHEY, CDR2 SVGEGT. This CDR3 is 15 amino acids long. The CDR3 is CASSYPETAQETQYF. The CDR3 nucleotides read TGTGCCAGCAGTTACCCAGAGACGGCGCAAGAGACCCAGTACTTC.

The V call is TRBV4-3, the J call TRBJ2-5; D is perhaps TRBD1 or TRBD2 (5 bases each). The CDR3 is made up of 15 amino acids. V lost 4 bases and J 1 base, leaving 13 bases between the germline ends. CDR1 is LGHNA and CDR2 is YSLEER in the germline V gene. The CDR3 DNA reads as TGCGCCAGCAGCCGTACTACGGGACGCCAAGAGACCCAGTACTTC. This gives the protein CASSRTTGRQETQYF.

This clonotype was seen repeatedly, ten times or more. The chain has TRBV12-3 or TRBV12-4 and TRBJ2-1; D might be TRBD1 (5 bases). The V and J ends lost 0 bases and 6 bases respectively, with 12 bases between them. The CDR3 has 15 amino acids. For the CDR3, the DNA is TGTGCCAGCAGTTTAGCCGGACAATTTATCAATGAGCAGTTCTTC. Protein: CASSLAGQFINEQFF.

The chain uses TRBV20-1 and TRBJ2-1; D may be TRBD2 (6 bases). The CDR3 runs to 13 residues. Germline CDR1 DFQATT, CDR2 SNEGSKA (reference sequence). Trimming cost V 3 bases and J 7 bases, with 13 bases left between them. The CDR3 loop reads CSASLGAGNEQFF. CDR3 nucleotides: TGCAGTGCTAGCCTCGGGGCGGGGAATGAGCAGTTCTTC.

This clonotype was seen a few times. The rearrangement joins TRBV12-3 or TRBV12-4 to TRBJ2-5; 9 nucleotides match TRBD1. This CDR3 region has 15 residues. V lost 3 bases to trimming and J lost 5 bases; unmatched junction nucleotides: 7. The CDR3 region has the DNA TGTGCCAGCAGTTTGGGGACAGGGATTACGGAGACCCAGTACTTC. Translation: CASSLGTGITETQYF.

Here the CDR3 reads CASSPLAGGLATDTQYF. The CDR3 region has the DNA TGTGCCAGCAGTCCCCTGGCGGGGGGGCTAGCAACAGATACGCAGTATTTT. The chain recombines TRBV27 with TRBJ2-3, with TRBD2 identical over 9 bases. The CDR3 totals 17 residues. CDR1 and CDR2 from the germline V gene are MNHEY and SMNVEV (reference sequence). V trimming: 5 bases; J trimming: 3 bases; junction bases outside the gene matches: 12.

This chain uses TRBV27 with TRBJ2-2; possible D gene TRBD2, 5 bases. CDR3 length: 15 residues. V was shortened by 3 bases and J by 4 bases, with 12 bases between the two germline ends. Per germline, CDR1 MNHEY and CDR2 SMNVEV (reference sequence). The CDR3 reads CASSFPGSPTGELFF. CDR3 DNA sequence: TGTGCCAGCAGTTTTCCGGGGAGTCCCACCGGGGAGCTGTTTTTT.

This sequence joins TRBV10-3 and TRBJ2-5, with unresolved D. The germline gives CDR1 ENHRY, CDR2 SYGVKD. The CDR3 consists of 16 residues. V was shortened by 0 bases and J by 5 bases, with 16 bases between the two germline ends. CDR3 bases: TGTGCCATCAGTGAGTCGGACGCCTTGAAAGGGGAGACCCAGTACTTC. Translated: CAISESDALKGETQYF.

The sample holds a few counts of this clonotype. The V and J genes are TRBV6-1 and TRBJ2-7; D ambiguous. This CDR3 spans 15 amino acids. Germline V gives CDR1 MNHNS, CDR2 SASEGT. Trimming shortened V by 6 bases and J by 0 bases, and 15 bases separated the two germline ends. CDR3 coding DNA: TGTGCCAGCAGCTCACCCCGTAGGGCCTCCTACGAGCAGTACTTC. Translation gives CASSSPRRASYEQYF.

This clonotype was picked up many times. The J gene is TRBJ2-7, the V gene TRBV7-2; 11 bases fit TRBD2. The CDR3 covers 17 residues. The V segment lost 3 bases and the J segment 0 bases; nucleotides outside the gene matches: 7. Germline V gene lookup returns CDR1 SGHTA and CDR2 FQGNSA. CDR3: CASSFLASGRSSYEQYF. The CDR3 DNA is TGTGCCAGCAGCTTCTTAGCTAGCGGGAGGAGCTCCTACGAGCAGTACTTC. Together with reference TRBV7-2 and TRBJ2-7, the CDR3 gives the full variable domain: GAGVSQSPSNKVTEKGKDVELRCDPISGHTALYWYRQSLGQGLEFLIYFQGNSAPDKSGLPSDRFSAERTGGSVSTLTIQRTQQEDSAVYLCASSFLASGRSSYEQYFGPGTRLTVT.

This clonotype was counted between two and nine times. The gene calls are TRBV28 and TRBJ2-7; 9 positions agree with TRBD2. Germline CDR1 is MDHEN and CDR2 is SYDVKM. J gave up 1 base and V 3 bases, and 7 bases lay outside the gene matches. This CDR3 is built from 16 residues. In DNA form, the CDR3 reads TGTGCCAGCAGTTTCCATCTAGCGGGACTTTCCTACGAGCAGTACTTC. It encodes CASSFHLAGLSYEQYF.

A word on this clonotype: A much larger clonotype is one base distant, so this may be a read error. The chain recombines TRBV20-1 with TRBJ2-7; a weak D match, TRBD2 (5 bases). The CDR3 has 14 residues. Germline V gene sequence: CDR1 DFQATT, CDR2 SNEGSKA (reference sequence). The chain's CDR3 is CSARDLEREYEQHF. CDR3 sequence (DNA): TGCAGTGCTAGAGATCTGGAGAGGGAGTACGAGCAGCACTTC.

The chain employs TRBV11-2 and TRBJ2-5, with a possible D match to TRBD2 (5 bases). Germline V lookup: CDR1 SGHAT, CDR2 FQNNGV. Deletions cut 2 bases from V and 4 bases from J, with 11 bases between. This CDR3 region has 14 residues. The CDR3 DNA reads as TGTGCCAGCAGCTTAATGGGGAGAGGAGAGACCCAGTACTTC. Its protein product is CASSLMGRGETQYF.

The genes are TRBV27 and TRBJ1-2, with D tentatively TRBD1 (5 bases). CDR1 is MNHEY and CDR2 is SMNVEV in the germline V gene (reference sequence). The CDR3 spans 16 residues. With 2 bases removed from V and 1 base from J, the gap between germline ends came to 14 bases. This chain's CDR3 is CASSLGAGRYNYGYTF. The DNA of the CDR3 is TGTGCCAGCAGTTTAGGCGCGGGGCGGTATAACTATGGCTACACCTTC.

The V and J genes are TRBV11-2 and TRBJ2-1; 15 bases agree with TRBD2. CDR1 is SGHAT, CDR2 FQNNGV, per germline. V trimming: 6 bases; J trimming: 4 bases; junction bases outside the gene matches: 13. There are 19 residues in the CDR3. CDR3 loop: CASRRSGTSGRNVYNEQFF. DNA of the CDR3: TGTGCCAGCAGGAGATCCGGGACTAGCGGGAGGAACGTTTACAATGAGCAGTTCTTC.

This clonotype was counted between two and nine times. V and J are TRBV6-1 and TRBJ1-6, with D possibly matching TRBD1 (6 bases). CDR1 and CDR2 from the germline V gene are MNHNS and SASEGT. Trimming left V 7 bases short and J 6 bases short, with 19 bases between. This CDR3 contains 16 residues. The CDR3 region is CASKTDSRPLNSPLHF. The CDR3 coding sequence is TGTGCCAGCAAAACGGACAGCCGTCCGCTTAATTCACCCCTCCACTTT.

Only a few counts were recorded for this clonotype. The chain uses TRBV28 and TRBJ2-1; D is perhaps TRBD2 (6 bases). Looked up from germline, CDR1 is MDHEN and CDR2 is SYDVKM. The CDR3 has 14 residues. Trimming left V 8 bases short and J 9 bases short, with 20 bases between. CDR3 nucleotides: TGTGCCAGCCTTAAGCGGGTCCACCAGGGTGAGCAGTTCTTC. Its protein is CASLKRVHQGEQFF.